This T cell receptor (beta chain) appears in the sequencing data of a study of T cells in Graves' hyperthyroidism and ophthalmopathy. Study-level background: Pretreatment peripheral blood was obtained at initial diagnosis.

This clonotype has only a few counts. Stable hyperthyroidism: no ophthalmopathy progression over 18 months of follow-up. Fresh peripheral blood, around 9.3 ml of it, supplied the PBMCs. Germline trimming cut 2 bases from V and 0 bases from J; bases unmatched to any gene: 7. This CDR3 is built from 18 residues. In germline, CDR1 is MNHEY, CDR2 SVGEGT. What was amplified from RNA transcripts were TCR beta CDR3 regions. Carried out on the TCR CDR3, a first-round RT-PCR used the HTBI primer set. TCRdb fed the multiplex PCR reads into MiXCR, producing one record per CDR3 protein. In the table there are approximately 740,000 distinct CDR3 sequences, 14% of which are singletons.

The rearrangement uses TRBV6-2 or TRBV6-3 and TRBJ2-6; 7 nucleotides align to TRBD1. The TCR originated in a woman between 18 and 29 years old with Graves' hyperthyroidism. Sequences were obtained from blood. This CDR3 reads CASSYKGAKSSGANVLTF. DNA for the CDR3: TGTGCCAGCAGTTACAAGGGGGCCAAAAGCTCTGGGGCCAACGTCCTGACTTTC.